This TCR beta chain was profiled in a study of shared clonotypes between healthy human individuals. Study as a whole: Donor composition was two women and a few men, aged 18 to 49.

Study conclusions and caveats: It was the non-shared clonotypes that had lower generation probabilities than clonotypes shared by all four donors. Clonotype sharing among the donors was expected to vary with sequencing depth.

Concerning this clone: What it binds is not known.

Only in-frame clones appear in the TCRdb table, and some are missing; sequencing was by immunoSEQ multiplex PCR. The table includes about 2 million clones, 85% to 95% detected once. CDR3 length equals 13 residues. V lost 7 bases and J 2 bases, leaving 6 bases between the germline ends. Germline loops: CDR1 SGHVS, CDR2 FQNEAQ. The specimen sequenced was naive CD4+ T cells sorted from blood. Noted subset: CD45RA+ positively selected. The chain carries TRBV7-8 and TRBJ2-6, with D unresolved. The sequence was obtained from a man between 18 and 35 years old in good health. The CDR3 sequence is CASNNPGANVLTF. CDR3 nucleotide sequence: TGTGCCAGCAACAACCCTGGGGCCAACGTCCTGACTTTC. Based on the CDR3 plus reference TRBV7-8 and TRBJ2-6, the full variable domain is GAGVSQSPRYKVAKRGQDVALRCDPISGHVSLFWYQQALGQGPEFLTYFQNEAQLDKSGLPSDRFFAERPEGSVSTLKIQRTQQEDSAVYLCASNNPGANVLTFGAGSRLTVL.